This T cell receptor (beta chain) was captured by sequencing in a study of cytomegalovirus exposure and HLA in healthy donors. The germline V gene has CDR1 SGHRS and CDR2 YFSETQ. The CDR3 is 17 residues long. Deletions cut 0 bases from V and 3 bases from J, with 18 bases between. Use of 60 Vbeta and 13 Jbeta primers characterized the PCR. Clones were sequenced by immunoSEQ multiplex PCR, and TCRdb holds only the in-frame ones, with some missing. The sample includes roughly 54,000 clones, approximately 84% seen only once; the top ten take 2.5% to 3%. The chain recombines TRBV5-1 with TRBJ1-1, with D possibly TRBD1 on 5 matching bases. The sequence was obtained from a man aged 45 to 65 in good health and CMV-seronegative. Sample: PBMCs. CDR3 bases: TGCGCCAGCAGCTTGGTTGGGCGACTTCGGGGGGACACTGAAGCTTTCTTT. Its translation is CASSLVGRLRGDTEAFF.